This T cell receptor beta chain emerged from a study of T cells in women clearing cervical HPV infection. Using immunoSEQ multiplex PCR, the repertoire was profiled, and TCRdb retains in-frame clones only, with some absent. In total, the table holds 39,000 or so clones. CDR3 size: 14 residues. Trimming stripped 3 bases from V and 3 bases from J, with 12 bases between. The germline CDR1 and CDR2 sequences are MDHEN and SYDVKM. Worth noting for this clone: The missing CDR3 end, 3 residues past where the read stops, is filled in from the germline J gene.

This sequence was found in a woman between 18 and 70 years old with a cervical HPV16 infection that either progressed to CIN3+ or cleared (not recorded which). The chain combines TRBV28 with TRBJ2-7; unclear D gene. The sequenced material came from blood buffy coat. The chain's CDR3 is CASSFRAPNYEQYF. The CDR3 DNA, read in part, is TGTGCCAGCAGTTTCCGAGCGCCCAACTACGAG.